This is a list of T cell receptor beta chains from one sample in a study of cytomegalovirus exposure and HLA in healthy donors. Measured with immunoSEQ multiplex PCR; TCRdb has only the in-frame clones, and not every one. The data show about 73,000 clones, 70% to 90% seen once. Material: PBMCs. The source of these receptors is a woman aged 18 to 35 in good health and CMV-seropositive. The CDR3 runs from the conserved cysteine through the conserved F or W. Each record gives: D gene, clone size, V gene, J gene, CDR3 protein, CDR3 DNA. D genes are given only for firm matches. Size is stated for part of the rows, as once, few or many counts, or as a class when the clone is expanded.

D: TRBD1
size: .
V: TRBV7-2
J: TRBJ2-5
CDR3: CASSPDTGTEQETQYF
DNA: TGTGCCAGCAGCCCGGATACCGGGACAGAGCAAGAGACCCAGTACTTC

D: TRBD2
size: once
V: TRBV6-5
J: TRBJ2-3
CDR3: CASSYGLAVTDTQYF
DNA: TGTGCCAGCAGTTACGGACTAGCGGTCACAGATACGCAGTATTTT

D: .
size: .
V: TRBV6-5
J: TRBJ2-7
CDR3: CASSPRDRIFYEQYF
DNA: TGTGCCAGCAGCCCGCGGGACAGAATCTTCTACGAGCAGTACTTC

D: .
size: .
V: TRBV5-4
J: TRBJ1-1
CDR3: CASRGELSNTEAFF
DNA: TGTGCCAGCAGAGGAGAATTATCAAACACTGAAGCTTTCTTT

D: .
size: once
V: TRBV7-9
J: TRBJ2-3
CDR3: CASSSSVDTQYF
DNA: TGTGCCAGCAGCTCCAGTGTCGATACGCAGTATTTT

D: TRBD1
size: once
V: TRBV13
J: TRBJ2-5
CDR3: CASSLAGTVFRERETQYF
DNA: TGTGCCAGCAGCTTAGCCGGGACAGTATTTCGTGAGAGAGAGACCCAGTACTTC

D: TRBD1
size: .
V: TRBV5-6
J: TRBJ2-1
CDR3: CASSFGTGTHNEQFF
DNA: TGTGCCAGCAGCTTCGGGACAGGGACACACAATGAGCAGTTCTTC

D: TRBD1
size: few
V: TRBV4-1
J: TRBJ2-7
CDR3: CASSQLPGQGLDEQYF
DNA: TGCGCCAGCAGTCAACTTCCGGGACAGGGACTCGACGAGCAGTACTTC

D: .
size: .
V: TRBV19
J: TRBJ2-5
CDR3: CASSIEGGRKETQYF
DNA: TGTGCCAGTAGTATTGAAGGAGGGCGGAAAGAGACCCAGTACTTC

D: TRBD2
size: .
V: TRBV28
J: TRBJ2-1
CDR3: CASSFGSSGQFF
DNA: TGTGCCAGCAGTTTTGGCTCTAGCGGCCAGTTCTTC

D: .
size: .
V: TRBV9
J: TRBJ2-2
CDR3: CASSFGGELFF
DNA: TGTGCCAGCAGTTTCGGCGGGGAGCTGTTTTTT

D: .
size: .
V: TRBV19
J: TRBJ1-1
CDR3: CASSISPGRDEAFF
DNA: TGTGCCAGTAGTATTTCTCCGGGGAGGGACGAAGCTTTCTTT

D: .
size: .
V: TRBV4-2
J: TRBJ1-1
CDR3: CASSHISPRTEAFF
DNA: TGTGCCAGCAGCCATATTAGTCCGAGAACTGAAGCTTTCTTT

D: TRBD1
size: .
V: TRBV5-1
J: TRBJ2-2
CDR3: CASSLIQGARDTGELFF
DNA: TGCGCCAGCAGCTTGATACAGGGGGCGCGGGACACCGGGGAGCTGTTTTTT

D: .
size: .
V: TRBV28
J: TRBJ2-4
CDR3: CASSLGGTENIQYF
DNA: TGTGCCAGCAGTTTGGGCGGGACAGAAAACATTCAGTACTTC

D: TRBD1
size: .
V: TRBV7-3
J: TRBJ2-7
CDR3: CASSFKYFCVGTVITYEQYF
DNA: TGTGCCAGCAGCTTTAAATATTTTTGTGTAGGGACAGTCATTACCTACGAGCAGTACTTC

D: .
size: .
V: TRBV29-1
J: TRBJ1-4
CDR3: CSVESGGDREKLFF
DNA: TGCAGCGTTGAATCTGGGGGGGATCGGGAAAAACTGTTTTTT

D: TRBD1
size: .
V: TRBV4-2
J: TRBJ1-4
CDR3: CASSRTGRSTNEKLFF
DNA: TGTGCCAGCAGTCGGACAGGAAGATCAACTAATGAAAAACTGTTTTTT

D: .
size: .
V: TRBV6-1
J: TRBJ2-1
CDR3: CASRQRSSYNEQFF
DNA: TGTGCCAGCAGACAGCGGAGCTCCTACAATGAGCAGTTCTTC

D: TRBD1
size: .
V: TRBV9
J: TRBJ1-6
CDR3: CASSLGQGNSPLHF
DNA: TGTGCCAGCAGCCTGGGACAGGGTAATTCACCCCTCCACTTT

D: .
size: .
V: TRBV6-5
J: TRBJ1-1
CDR3: CASSYSGSGENTEAFF
DNA: TGTGCCAGCAGTTACTCGGGCTCGGGGGAGAACACTGAAGCTTTCTTT

D: TRBD2
size: .
V: TRBV30
J: TRBJ2-2
CDR3: CAWLLAGDANTGELFF
DNA: TGTGCCTGGCTACTAGCGGGGGACGCGAACACCGGGGAGCTGTTTTTT

D: .
size: .
V: TRBV7-9
J: TRBJ2-7
CDR3: CASSLYNIKQGTSYEQYF
DNA: TGTGCCAGCAGCCTATATAACATAAAACAGGGAACCTCCTACGAGCAGTACTTC

D: TRBD1
size: .
V: TRBV30
J: TRBJ2-7
CDR3: CAWSPRFSGSGGGEQYF
DNA: TGTGCCTGGAGTCCAAGGTTTTCGGGATCAGGGGGCGGCGAGCAGTACTTC

D: TRBD2
size: .
V: TRBV4-2
J: TRBJ2-3
CDR3: CASSQERLAAHTDTQYF
DNA: TGTGCCAGCAGCCAAGAGCGACTAGCGGCACACACAGATACGCAGTATTTT

D: .
size: .
V: TRBV5-4
J: TRBJ2-3
CDR3: CASQLVAGRDTQYF
DNA: TGTGCCAGCCAGTTAGTGGCGGGCCGAGATACGCAGTATTTT